This passage covers 6 T cell receptor beta chains from one sample sequenced in a study of T cells expressing NK-cell markers. From its re-call of the 5' RACE reads, TCRdb lists each CDR3 protein once, without DNA. This sample's clone table lists about 440,000 distinct CDR3 sequences. Sequenced: blood T cells: a sorted CD56 or NKG2C T cell subset, CD4+ or CD8+ T cells, or bulk PBMC T cells (not recorded which). The receptors originated from a woman aged 18 to 69 in good health.

The chain combines TRBV12-3 or TRBV12-4 with TRBJ2-4; TCRdb lists TRBD1, though no DNA is available to test this call. The CDR3 is 13 amino acids. The CDR3 here is CASNQDKGGIQYF.

This sequence joins TRBV29-1 and TRBJ2-7; absent DNA, TCRdb's TRBD1 call cannot be checked. There are 12 residues in the CDR3. Germline lookup yields CDR1 SQVTM and CDR2 ANQGSEA. The CDR3 is CSVRDRSYEQYF.

The chain is built from TRBV14 and TRBJ2-1; TCRdb calls TRBD2, which cannot be checked without DNA. CDR1 and CDR2 (germline): SGHDN, FVKESK. The CDR3 has 15 amino acids. The CDR3 loop reads CASSPGTSGTNEQFF.

This chain connects TRBV29-1 to TRBJ2-5; TCRdb picks TRBD2, but there is no DNA to check that call. The CDR3 consists of 13 residues. CDR1 is SQVTM, CDR2 ANQGSEA, per germline. CDR3 loop: CSVQGLAGETQYF.

V usage is TRBV29-1 and J usage is TRBJ1-1; TCRdb selects TRBD1, and the lack of DNA leaves this call unchecked. CDR3 length: 14 amino acids. CDR1 is SQVTM, CDR2 ANQGSEA, per germline. CDR3 in amino acids: CSVSDRGRNTEAFF.

The chain combines TRBV12-3 or TRBV12-4 with TRBJ2-5; with no DNA, the TCRdb D assignment of TRBD2 cannot be verified. This CDR3 has 13 residues. This CDR3 is CASSPGLVETQYF.